Below are 21 T cell receptor beta chains sequenced from a single sample in a study of CDR3 diversity in severe acne. TCRdb redid the calling of the PCR reads with MiXCR, one entry per CDR3 protein. Of more than 85,000 distinct CDR3 sequences in the sample, around 50% were seen once. The sequenced material came from blood. These receptors all come from a male donor in good health, serving as a control.

This clonotype was found many times. The chain joins TRBV4-1 to TRBJ2-1, with 11 bases matching TRBD2. Germline V gene lookup returns CDR1 MGHRA and CDR2 YSYEKL. This CDR3 contains 16 residues. V shed 0 bases and J 6 bases; nucleotides not matched to a gene: 4. CDR3 DNA: TGCGCCAGCAGCCAAGACCGACTAGCGGGGTCCAATGAGCAGTTCTTC. This translates into CASSQDRLAGSNEQFF.

This clonotype came up many times. The CDR3 sequence is CASSLAVDDEQYF. As DNA, the CDR3 is TGTGCCAGCAGTCTAGCGGTGGACGACGAGCAGTACTTC. The rearrangement joins TRBV2 to TRBJ2-7; TRBD2 matches 7 bases. The CDR3 runs to 13 residues. CDR1 is SNHLY, CDR2 FYNNEI, per germline. Trimming cost V 5 bases and J 5 bases; bases outside gene matches: 6.

Details on this clonotype: Possible read error: a much larger clone is one base away. The chain uses TRBV6-5 and TRBJ1-2; 9 positions agree with TRBD1. The germline CDR1 and CDR2 sequences are MNHEY and SVGAGI. The CDR3 consists of 15 residues. The CDR3 bases are TGTACCAGCAGTTCCGGGACAGGGCGAGCGTCCGGGGACACCTTC. Translation: CTSSSGTGRASGDTF.

This rearrangement joins TRBV5-4 to TRBJ1-1, with D hard to call. This CDR3 comprises 14 residues. The ends were cut back, 0 bases at V and 0 bases at J, with 6 bases in the middle. Germline lookup yields CDR1 SGHNT and CDR2 YYREEE (reference sequence). DNA for the CDR3: TGTGCCAGCAGCTTGGAACAAATGAACACTGAAGCTTTCTTT. Protein product: CASSLEQMNTEAFF.

The chain combines TRBV2 with TRBJ1-1; D is unclear. This CDR3 region has 14 residues. V was pared by 6 bases and J by 1 base, with 12 bases between. The germline gives CDR1 SNHLY, CDR2 FYNNEI. The CDR3 DNA follows: TGTGCCAGCAGGACAAGAGAAGGGAACACTGAAGCTTTCTTT. Translation: CASRTREGNTEAFF. Full variable domain (missing parts from reference TRBV2 and TRBJ1-1): EPEVTQTPSHQVTQMGQEVILRCVPISNHLYFYWYRQILGQKVEFLVSFYNNEISEKSEIFDDQFSVERPDGSNFTLKIRSTKLEDSAMYFCASRTREGNTEAFFGQGTRLTVV.

The chain is built from TRBV5-1 and TRBJ1-2; possibly TRBD1 for D (6 bases). Germline V gene sequence: CDR1 SGHRS, CDR2 YFSETQ. This CDR3 spans 13 amino acids. Trimming removed 0 bases from V and 8 bases from J, with 11 bases in between. DNA for the CDR3: TGCGCCAGCAGCTTGGTTGGGGGCGCGGGCTACACCTTC. Its protein product is CASSLVGGAGYTF.

The chain has TRBV27 and TRBJ2-1; TRBD2 agrees at 10 bases. Germline V CDR1 and CDR2: MNHEY, SMNVEV (reference sequence). This CDR3 spans 17 amino acids. V trimming: 3 bases; J trimming: 8 bases; junction bases outside the gene matches: 13. The CDR3 DNA reads as TGTGCCAGCAGTTTCAGTAGGGCTAGCGGGAGTAGGTATGAGCAGTTCTTC. This gives the protein CASSFSRASGSRYEQFF.

Ten or more counts support this clonotype. The genes are TRBV7-3 and TRBJ1-2; TRBD1 might be the D (5 bases). The germline V gene has CDR1 SGHTA and CDR2 FQGTGA. The CDR3 sequence is 13 residues long. Between the trimmed V and J ends, which lost 3 bases and 5 bases, there was a span of 10 bases. The CDR3 bases are TGTGCCAGCAGCTTCGACAGACAGTATGGCTACACCTTC. Residues: CASSFDRQYGYTF.

Comment on this clonotype: As the CDR3 is not closed by the conserved phenylalanine or tryptophan, this likely results from a read error. The DNA is left out, because the CDR3 cannot be placed on it with certainty; the CDR3 is given as TCRdb lists it. This chain links TRBV6-4 with TRBJ2-6; the DNA was not used to check the table's D call, TRBD1. The CDR3 length equals 17 residues, ends included. Germline V gene data show CDR1 as MRHNA and CDR2 as SNTAGT. Here the CDR3 reads CASSDSGDISGANVLVL.

About this clonotype itself: This may stem from a read error, because a much larger clone lies one nucleotide away. The chain carries TRBV30 and TRBJ1-6, with TRBD1 matching over 7 bases. The CDR3 sequence is 13 residues long. Germline V lookup: CDR1 GTSNPN, CDR2 SVGIG (reference sequence). The CDR3 sequence is CVWSHRGSSPLHF. The DNA for the CDR3 is TGTGTCTGGAGTCACAGGGGAAGTTCACCCCTCCACTTT.

This chain connects TRBV14 to TRBJ2-7; TRBD1 might be the D (5 bases). This CDR3 has 16 amino acids. From germline, CDR1 is SGHDN and CDR2 FVKESK. V dropped 0 bases and J dropped 3 bases, with 15 bases sitting between them. CDR3 protein: CASSQDLGRKVYEQYF. The CDR3 DNA follows: TGTGCCAGCAGCCAAGATCTGGGGCGCAAGGTCTACGAGCAGTACTTC.

Here the CDR3 reads CASSIGYSGVYEQYF. CDR3 coding DNA: TGTGCCAGTAGTATCGGCTACAGCGGGGTCTACGAGCAGTACTTC. The chain has TRBV19 and TRBJ2-7; TRBD2 aligns across 7 bases. Germline CDR1 is LNHDA and CDR2 is SQIVND (reference sequence). The J segment lost 3 bases and the V segment lost 3 bases, leaving 8 bases of the junction unmatched. The length of the CDR3 is 15 residues.

V gene TRBV5-5 combines with J gene TRBJ2-7; 10 bases align to TRBD2. V dropped 0 bases and J dropped 3; count of bases not matched to a gene: 3. Germline CDR1 and CDR2: SGHKS and YYEKEE (reference sequence). This CDR3 is 15 amino acids long. The CDR3 nucleotides are TGTGCCAGCAGCTTGGAACTAGCGGGATACTACGAGCAGTACTTC. Translating gives CASSLELAGYYEQYF.

The chain is built from TRBV7-6 and TRBJ2-7; D uncertain. Germline CDR1 reads SGHVS; CDR2 reads FNYEAQ. Trimming took 5 bases from V and 4 from J, leaving 24 bases between them. This CDR3 is 17 amino acids long. CDR3 sequence reads: CASSQLESRVLGYEQYF. In nucleotides, the CDR3 is TGTGCCAGCAGCCAATTGGAAAGCCGGGTCTTAGGGTACGAGCAGTACTTC.

The chain carries TRBV25-1 and TRBJ1-5; no clear D. CDR3 length equals 15 residues. V lost 8 bases and J lost 0, with 14 bases in between. The germline V gene encodes CDR1 MGHDK and CDR2 SYGVNS. As DNA, the CDR3 is TGTGCCAGCGGCCCGGGGAAATATAGCAATCAGCCCCAGCATTTT. This codes for CASGPGKYSNQPQHF. Together with reference TRBV25-1 and TRBJ1-5, the CDR3 gives the full variable domain: EADIYQTPRYLVIGTGKKITLECSQTMGHDKMYWYQQDPGMELHLIHYSYGVNSTEKGDLSSESTVSRIRTEHFPLTLESARPSHTSQYLCASGPGKYSNQPQHFGDGTRLSIL.

This clonotype was counted many times. The J gene is TRBJ1-5, the V gene TRBV24-1, with TRBD1 identical over 11 bases. The germline gives CDR1 KGHDR, CDR2 SFDVKD. The CDR3 is 17 residues long. The J segment lost 4 bases and the V segment lost 2 bases, leaving 6 bases of the junction unmatched. The CDR3 loop reads CATSDSRTGGNNQPQHF. CDR3 bases: TGTGCCACCAGTGATTCAAGGACAGGGGGCAATAATCAGCCCCAGCATTTT.

In this sample, this clonotype turned up many times. The rearrangement joins TRBV15 to TRBJ1-1; weak D call: TRBD1 (5 bases). Germline V lookup: CDR1 LNHNV, CDR2 YYDKDF (reference sequence). This CDR3 spans 13 amino acids. Between the trimmed V and J ends, which lost 5 bases and 4 bases, there was a span of 11 bases. Here the CDR3 DNA reads TGTGCCACCAGCCTGTGGAGGGGCACTGAAGCTTTCTTT. It specifies CATSLWRGTEAFF.

This clonotype was seen a few times. The V and J genes are TRBV29-1 and TRBJ1-1; 7 bases map to TRBD1. The CDR3 spans 13 residues. Looked up from germline, CDR1 is SQVTM and CDR2 is ANQGSEA. Trimming removed 4 bases from V and 3 bases from J; junction bases left unmatched: 5. In nucleotides, the CDR3 is TGCAGCGTTGGGGGACAGTCGGACACTGAAGCTTTCTTT. Translating it yields CSVGGQSDTEAFF.

This clonotype is medium-sized (0.01 to 0.1%) within its sample. This chain links TRBV29-1 with TRBJ1-2, with D tentatively TRBD1 (5 bases). V lost 4 bases and J lost 2, with 11 bases in between. The germline V gene encodes CDR1 SQVTM and CDR2 ANQGSEA. This CDR3 contains 13 residues. The CDR3 loop is CSVGGLRNYGYTF. The CDR3 DNA reads as TGCAGCGTTGGGGGGTTGAGAAACTATGGCTACACCTTC.

V usage is TRBV6-5 and J usage is TRBJ2-7; TRBD1 aligns across 7 bases. The trim removed 6 bases at V and 4 bases at J, leaving 3 bases unmatched. Germline CDR1 is MNHEY and CDR2 is SVGAGI. The CDR3 has 12 residues. The CDR3 DNA follows: TGTGCCAGCAGAACACAGGGGTACGAGCAGTACTTC. Protein product: CASRTQGYEQYF.

The chain uses TRBV4-2 and TRBJ1-1; possibly TRBD1 for D (6 bases). CDR1 is LGHNA and CDR2 is YNFKEQ in the germline V gene. This CDR3 spans 17 amino acids. V was shortened by 4 bases and J by 3 bases, with 21 bases between the two germline ends. This chain's CDR3 is CASSPSGQGIGDTEAFF. CDR3 DNA sequence: TGTGCCAGCAGCCCCAGTGGGCAGGGGATCGGGGACACTGAAGCTTTCTTT.